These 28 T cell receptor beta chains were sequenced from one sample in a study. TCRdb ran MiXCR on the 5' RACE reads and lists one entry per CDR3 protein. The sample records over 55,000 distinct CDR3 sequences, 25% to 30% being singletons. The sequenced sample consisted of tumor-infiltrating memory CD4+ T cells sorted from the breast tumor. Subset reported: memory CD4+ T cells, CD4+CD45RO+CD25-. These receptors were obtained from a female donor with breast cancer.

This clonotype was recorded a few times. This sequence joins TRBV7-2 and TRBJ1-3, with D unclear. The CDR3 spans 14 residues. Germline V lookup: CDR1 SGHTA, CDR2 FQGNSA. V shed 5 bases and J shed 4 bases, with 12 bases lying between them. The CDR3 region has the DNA TGTGCCAGCAGCCGGGCCGCGGGGGGAAACACCATATATTTT. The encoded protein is CASSRAAGGNTIYF.

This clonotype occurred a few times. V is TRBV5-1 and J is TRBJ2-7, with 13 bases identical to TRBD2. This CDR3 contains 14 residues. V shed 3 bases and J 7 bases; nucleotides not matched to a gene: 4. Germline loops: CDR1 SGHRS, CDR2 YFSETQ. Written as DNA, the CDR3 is TGCGCCAGCAGCTGGGGACTAGCGGGAACGGAGCAGTACTTC. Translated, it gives CASSWGLAGTEQYF.

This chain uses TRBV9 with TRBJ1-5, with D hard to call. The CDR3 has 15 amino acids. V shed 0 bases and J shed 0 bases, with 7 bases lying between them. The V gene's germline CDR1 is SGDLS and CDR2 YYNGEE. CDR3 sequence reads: CASSVGSYSNQPQHF. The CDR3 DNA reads TGTGCCAGCAGCGTAGGGAGCTATAGCAATCAGCCCCAGCATTTT.

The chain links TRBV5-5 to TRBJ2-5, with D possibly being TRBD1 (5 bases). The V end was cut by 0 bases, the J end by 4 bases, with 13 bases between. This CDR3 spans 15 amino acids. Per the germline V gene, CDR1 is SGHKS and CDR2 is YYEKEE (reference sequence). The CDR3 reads CASSLVMGRGETQYF. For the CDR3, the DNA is TGTGCCAGCAGCTTGGTAATGGGGCGAGGAGAGACCCAGTACTTC. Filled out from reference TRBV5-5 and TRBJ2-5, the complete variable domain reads DAGVTQSPTHLIKTRGQQVTLRCSPISGHKSVSWYQQVLGQGPQFIFQYYEKEERGRGNFPDRFSARQFPNYSSELNVNALLLGDSALYLCASSLVMGRGETQYFGPGTRLLVL.

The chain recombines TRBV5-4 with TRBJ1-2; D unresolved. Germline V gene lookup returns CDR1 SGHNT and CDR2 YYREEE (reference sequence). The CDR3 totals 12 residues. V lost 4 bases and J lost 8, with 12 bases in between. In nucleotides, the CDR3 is TGTGCCAGCAGCCCGGAAGCGAGGGGCTACACCTTC. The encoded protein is CASSPEARGYTF.

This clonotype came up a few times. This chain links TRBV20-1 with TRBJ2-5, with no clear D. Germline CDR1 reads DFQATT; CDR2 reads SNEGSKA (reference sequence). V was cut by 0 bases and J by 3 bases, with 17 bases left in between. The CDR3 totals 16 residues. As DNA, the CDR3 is TGCAGTGCTAGAGATCGGGTTAGGCAGAGCGAAGAGACCCAGTACTTC. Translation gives CSARDRVRQSEETQYF.

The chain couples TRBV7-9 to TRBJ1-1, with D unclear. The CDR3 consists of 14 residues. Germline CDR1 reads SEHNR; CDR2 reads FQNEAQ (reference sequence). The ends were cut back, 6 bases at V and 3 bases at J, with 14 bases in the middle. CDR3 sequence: CASSQSVLDTEAFF. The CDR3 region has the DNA TGTGCCAGCAGTCAAAGCGTCCTGGACACTGAAGCTTTCTTT.

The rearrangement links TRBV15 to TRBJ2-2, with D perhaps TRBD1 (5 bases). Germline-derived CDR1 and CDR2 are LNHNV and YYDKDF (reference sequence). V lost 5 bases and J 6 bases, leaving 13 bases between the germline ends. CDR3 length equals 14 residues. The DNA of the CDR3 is TGTGCCACCAGCCCCCGGCAGGGCTCCGGGGAGCTGTTTTTT. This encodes CATSPRQGSGELFF.

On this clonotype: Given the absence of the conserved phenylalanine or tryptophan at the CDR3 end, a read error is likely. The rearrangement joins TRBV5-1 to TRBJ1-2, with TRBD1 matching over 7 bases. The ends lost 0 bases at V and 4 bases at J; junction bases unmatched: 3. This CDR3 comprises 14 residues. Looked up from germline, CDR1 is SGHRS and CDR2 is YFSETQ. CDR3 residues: CASSLGQGLYGYTL. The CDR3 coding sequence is TGCGCCAGCAGCTTGGGACAGGGCCTCTATGGCTACACCCTC.

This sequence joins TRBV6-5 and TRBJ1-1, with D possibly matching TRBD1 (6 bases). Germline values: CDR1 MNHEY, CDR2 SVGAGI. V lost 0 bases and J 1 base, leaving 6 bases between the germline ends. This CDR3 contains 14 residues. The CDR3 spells CASSYSTGNTEAFF. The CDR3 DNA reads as TGTGCCAGCAGTTACTCGACAGGGAACACTGAAGCTTTCTTT.

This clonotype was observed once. The CDR3 coding sequence is TGTGCCAGCTGCGTACCACATGAAAAACTGTTTTTT. The encoded protein is CASCVPHEKLFF. This sequence joins TRBV28 and TRBJ1-4; unclear D gene. This CDR3 comprises 12 residues. CDR1 and CDR2 from the germline V gene are MDHEN and SYDVKM. V was shortened by 8 bases and J by 6 bases, with 10 bases between the two germline ends. Full variable domain (rest looked up from reference TRBV28 and TRBJ1-4): DVKVTQSSRYLVKRTGEKVFLECVQDMDHENMFWYRQDPGLGLRLIYFSYDVKMKEKGDIPEGYSVSREKKERFSLILESASTNQTSMYLCASCVPHEKLFFGSGTQLSVL.

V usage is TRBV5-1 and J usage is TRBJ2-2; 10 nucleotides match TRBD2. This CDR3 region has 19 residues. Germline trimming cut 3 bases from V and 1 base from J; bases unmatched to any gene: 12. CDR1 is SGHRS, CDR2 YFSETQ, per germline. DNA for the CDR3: TGCGCCAGCAGCTCCACTACAACTTTAGCGGGAGGGAACACCGGGGAGCTGTTTTTT. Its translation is CASSSTTTLAGGNTGELFF.

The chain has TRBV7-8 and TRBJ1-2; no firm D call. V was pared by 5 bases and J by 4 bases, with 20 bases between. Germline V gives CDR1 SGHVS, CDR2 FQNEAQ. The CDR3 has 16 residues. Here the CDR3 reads CASSPRPGGGGYGYTF. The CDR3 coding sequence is TGTGCCAGCAGCCCACGGCCGGGCGGAGGTGGCTATGGCTACACCTTC.

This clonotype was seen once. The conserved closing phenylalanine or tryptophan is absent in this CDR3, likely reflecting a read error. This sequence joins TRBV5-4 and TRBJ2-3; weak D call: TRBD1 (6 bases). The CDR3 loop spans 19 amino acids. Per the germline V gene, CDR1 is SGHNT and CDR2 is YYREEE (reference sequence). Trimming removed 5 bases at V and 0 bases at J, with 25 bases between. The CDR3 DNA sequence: TGTGCCAGCAGTCCGACTCTTACCCCCGGGACAACAAGCACAGATACGCAGTATCTT. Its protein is CASSPTLTPGTTSTDTQYL.

In DNA, the CDR3 is TGTGCCAGCAGGGGCGAGACGGGTAGCAATCAGCCCCAGCATTTT. This encodes CASRGETGSNQPQHF. The genes are TRBV6-5 and TRBJ1-5; D remains ambiguous. The CDR3 has 15 amino acids. V was cut by 6 bases and J by 0 bases, with 12 bases left in between. Looked up from germline, CDR1 is MNHEY and CDR2 is SVGAGI.

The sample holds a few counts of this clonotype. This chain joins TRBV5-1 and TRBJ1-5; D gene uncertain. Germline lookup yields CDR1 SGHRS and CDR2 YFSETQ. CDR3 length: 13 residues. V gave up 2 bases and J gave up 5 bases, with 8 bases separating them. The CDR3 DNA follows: TGCGCCAGCAGCTTCGACGGGGATCAGCCCCAGCATTTT. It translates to CASSFDGDQPQHF.

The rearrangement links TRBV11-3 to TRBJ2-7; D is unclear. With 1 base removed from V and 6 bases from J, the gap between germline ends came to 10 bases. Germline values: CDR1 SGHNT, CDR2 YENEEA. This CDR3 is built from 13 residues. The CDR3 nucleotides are TGTGCCAGCAGCTTAGCTGGGTCCCGCGAGCAGTACTTC. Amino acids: CASSLAGSREQYF.

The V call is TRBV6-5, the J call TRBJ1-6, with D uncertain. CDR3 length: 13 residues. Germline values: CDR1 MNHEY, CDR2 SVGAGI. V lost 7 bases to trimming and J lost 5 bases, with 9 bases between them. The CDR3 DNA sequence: TGTGCCAGCATTCGAGGGAATAATTCACCCCTCCACTTT. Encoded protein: CASIRGNNSPLHF.

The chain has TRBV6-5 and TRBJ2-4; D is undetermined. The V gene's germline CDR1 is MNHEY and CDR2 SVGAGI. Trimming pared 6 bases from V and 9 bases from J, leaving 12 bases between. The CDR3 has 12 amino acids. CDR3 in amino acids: CASRGSQSIQYF. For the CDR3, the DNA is TGTGCCAGCAGGGGCTCACAGTCCATTCAGTACTTC.

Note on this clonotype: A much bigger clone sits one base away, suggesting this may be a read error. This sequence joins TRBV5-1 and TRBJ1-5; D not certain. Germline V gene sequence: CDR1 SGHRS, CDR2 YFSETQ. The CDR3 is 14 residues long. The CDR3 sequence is CACSFDGLNQPQHF. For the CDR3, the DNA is TGCGCCTGCAGCTTCGACGGTCTCAATCAGCCCCAGCATTTT.

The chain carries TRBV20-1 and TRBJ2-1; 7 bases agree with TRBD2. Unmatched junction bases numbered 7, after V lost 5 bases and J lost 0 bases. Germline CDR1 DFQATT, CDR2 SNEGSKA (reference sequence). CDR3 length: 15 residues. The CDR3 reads CSAYDWGGSYNEQFF. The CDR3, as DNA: TGCAGTGCTTACGACTGGGGGGGCTCCTACAATGAGCAGTTCTTC.

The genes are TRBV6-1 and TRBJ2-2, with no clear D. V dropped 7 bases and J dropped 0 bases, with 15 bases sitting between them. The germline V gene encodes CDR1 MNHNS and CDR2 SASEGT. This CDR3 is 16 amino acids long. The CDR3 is CASKARQESNTGELFF. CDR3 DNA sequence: TGTGCCAGCAAGGCCAGGCAGGAATCGAACACCGGGGAGCTGTTTTTT.

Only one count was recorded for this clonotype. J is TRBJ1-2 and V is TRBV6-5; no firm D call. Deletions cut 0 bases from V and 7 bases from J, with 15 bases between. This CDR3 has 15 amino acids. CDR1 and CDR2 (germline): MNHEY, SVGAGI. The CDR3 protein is CASSYSRREWSGYTF. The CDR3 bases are TGTGCCAGCAGTTACTCGAGAAGGGAGTGGAGTGGCTACACCTTC.

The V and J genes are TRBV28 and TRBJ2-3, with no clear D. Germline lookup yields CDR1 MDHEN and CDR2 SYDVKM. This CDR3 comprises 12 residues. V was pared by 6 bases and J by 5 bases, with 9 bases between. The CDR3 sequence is CASRRREDTQYF. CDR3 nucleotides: TGTGCCAGCAGGCGACGTGAAGATACGCAGTATTTT.

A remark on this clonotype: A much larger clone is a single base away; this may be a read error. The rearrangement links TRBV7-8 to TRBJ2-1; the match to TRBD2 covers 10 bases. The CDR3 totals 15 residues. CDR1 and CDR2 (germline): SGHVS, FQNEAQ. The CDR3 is CTSGQREGTYNEQFF. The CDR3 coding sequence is TGTACCAGCGGCCAGCGGGAGGGAACCTACAATGAGCAGTTCTTC.

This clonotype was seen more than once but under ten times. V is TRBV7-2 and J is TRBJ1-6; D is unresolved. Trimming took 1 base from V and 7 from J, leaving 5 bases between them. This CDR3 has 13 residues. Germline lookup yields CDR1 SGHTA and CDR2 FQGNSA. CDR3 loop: CASSLGLNSPLHF. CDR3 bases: TGTGCCAGCAGCTTAGGGTTAAATTCACCCCTCCACTTT.

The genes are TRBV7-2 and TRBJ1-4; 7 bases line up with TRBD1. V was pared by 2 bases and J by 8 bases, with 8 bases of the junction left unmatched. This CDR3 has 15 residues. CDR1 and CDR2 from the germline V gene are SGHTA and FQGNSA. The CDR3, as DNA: TGTGCCAGCAGCTTATACAGGGGAGGTAACGAAAAACTGTTTTTT. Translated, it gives CASSLYRGGNEKLFF.

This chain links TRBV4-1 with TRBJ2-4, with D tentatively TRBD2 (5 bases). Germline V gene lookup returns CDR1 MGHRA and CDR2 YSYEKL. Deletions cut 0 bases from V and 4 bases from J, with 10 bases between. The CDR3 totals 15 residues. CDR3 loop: CASSQEGASKNIQYF. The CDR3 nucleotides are TGCGCCAGCAGCCAAGAGGGAGCCAGTAAAAACATTCAGTACTTC.